These 4 T cell receptor beta chains share one sample of origin, sequenced in a study of cytomegalovirus exposure and HLA in healthy donors. Repertoires were generated with immunoSEQ multiplex PCR, while TCRdb's copy carries only in-frame clones and drops some. The sample includes some 130,000 clones, roughly 79% of them seen just once. Material: PBMCs. Receptor source: a man aged 25-45 years in good health and CMV-seropositive.

V usage is TRBV19 and J usage is TRBJ2-1; TRBD1 aligns across 10 bases. Per the germline V gene, CDR1 is LNHDA and CDR2 is SQIVND (reference sequence). With 5 bases clipped from V and 5 bases from J, the junction kept 6 bases outside the gene matches. The CDR3 extends over 15 amino acids. The CDR3 loop is CASSLWDRGNNEQFF. The CDR3 nucleotides are TGTGCCAGTAGTCTTTGGGACAGGGGTAACAATGAGCAGTTCTTC. Together with reference TRBV19 and TRBJ2-1, the CDR3 gives the full variable domain: DGGITQSPKYLFRKEGQNVTLSCEQNLNHDAMYWYRQDPGQGLRLIYYSQIVNDFQKGDIAEGYSVSREKKESFPLTVTSAQKNPTAFYLCASSLWDRGNNEQFFGPGTRLTVL.

The chain carries TRBV5-1 and TRBJ1-4, with D maybe TRBD1 (6 bases). The CDR3 has 14 residues. The germline CDR1 and CDR2 sequences are SGHRS and YFSETQ. Trimming took off 2 bases at V and 5 bases at J, with 10 bases between the two ends. CDR3 amino acids: CASSFQQGNEKLFF. CDR3 coding DNA: TGCGCCAGCAGCTTCCAACAGGGAAATGAAAAACTGTTTTTT.

The V gene is TRBV18, the J gene TRBJ2-7; 8 bases line up with TRBD2. The CDR3 consists of 13 residues. Trimming took 3 bases from V and 5 from J; bases not matched to a gene: 3. Germline loops: CDR1 KGHSH, CDR2 LQKENI. As DNA, the CDR3 is TGTGCCAGCTCACCCCGGGGGGGGCACGAGCAGTACTTC. Residues: CASSPRGGHEQYF.

The genes are TRBV7-8 and TRBJ1-1, with unresolved D. The V end lost 1 base, the J end lost 0 bases, and 21 bases lay between the germline ends. The germline V gene encodes CDR1 SGHVS and CDR2 FQNEAQ. The CDR3 length is 19 residues. CDR3 loop: CASSLGGTGIPLMNTEAFF. Here the CDR3 DNA reads TGTGCCAGCAGCTTAGGCGGAACGGGTATCCCTCTAATGAACACTGAAGCTTTCTTT.